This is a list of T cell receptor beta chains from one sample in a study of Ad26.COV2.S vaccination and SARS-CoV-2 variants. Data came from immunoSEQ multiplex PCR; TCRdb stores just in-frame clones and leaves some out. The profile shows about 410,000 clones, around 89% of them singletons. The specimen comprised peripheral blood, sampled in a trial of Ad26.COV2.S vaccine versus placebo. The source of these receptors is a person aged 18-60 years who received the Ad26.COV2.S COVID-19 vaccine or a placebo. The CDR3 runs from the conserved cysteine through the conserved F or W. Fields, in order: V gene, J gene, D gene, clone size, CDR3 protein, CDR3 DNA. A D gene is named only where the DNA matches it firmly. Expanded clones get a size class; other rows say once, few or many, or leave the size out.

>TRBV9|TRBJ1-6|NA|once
CASSVAGSSYNSPLHF
TGTGCCAGCAGCGTAGCTGGGAGCTCCTATAATTCACCCCTCCACTTT
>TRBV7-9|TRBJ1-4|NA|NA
CASSRLATNEKLFF
TGTGCCAGCAGCAGGCTCGCAACTAATGAAAAACTGTTTTTT
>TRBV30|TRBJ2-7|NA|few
CAWSVLHEQYF
TGTGCCTGGAGTGTCTTGCACGAGCAGTACTTC
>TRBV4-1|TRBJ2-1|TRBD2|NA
CASSPRLLAGAHNEQFF
TGCGCCAGCAGCCCCCGACTTCTAGCGGGAGCCCACAATGAGCAGTTCTTC
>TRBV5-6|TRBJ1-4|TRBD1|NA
CASTNLPGTGSEKLFF
TGTGCCAGCACCAACTTACCCGGGACAGGGAGTGAAAAACTGTTTTTT
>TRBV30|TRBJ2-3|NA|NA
CAWSVGTALGRFKGTDTQYF
TGTGCCTGGAGTGTAGGTACAGCCTTGGGAAGGTTTAAGGGCACAGATACGCAGTATTTT
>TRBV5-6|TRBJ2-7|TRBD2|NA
CASSLEREVHEQYF
TGTGCCAGCAGCTTGGAGCGGGAGGTCCACGAGCAGTACTTC
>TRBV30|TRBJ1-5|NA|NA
CAWSGGDNQPQHF
TGTGCCTGGAGTGGCGGAGACAATCAGCCCCAGCATTTT
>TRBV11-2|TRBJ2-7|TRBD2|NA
CASSLEGTSGRFF
TGTGCCAGCAGCTTAGAGGGGACTAGCGGCAGGTTTTTC
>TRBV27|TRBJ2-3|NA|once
CAAGGGPFSGDTQYF
TGTGCCGCAGGAGGGGGGCCATTCTCTGGTGATACGCAGTATTTT
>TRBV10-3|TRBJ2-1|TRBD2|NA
CALGTSGGNEQFF
TGTGCCCTCGGGACTAGCGGAGGCAATGAGCAGTTCTTC